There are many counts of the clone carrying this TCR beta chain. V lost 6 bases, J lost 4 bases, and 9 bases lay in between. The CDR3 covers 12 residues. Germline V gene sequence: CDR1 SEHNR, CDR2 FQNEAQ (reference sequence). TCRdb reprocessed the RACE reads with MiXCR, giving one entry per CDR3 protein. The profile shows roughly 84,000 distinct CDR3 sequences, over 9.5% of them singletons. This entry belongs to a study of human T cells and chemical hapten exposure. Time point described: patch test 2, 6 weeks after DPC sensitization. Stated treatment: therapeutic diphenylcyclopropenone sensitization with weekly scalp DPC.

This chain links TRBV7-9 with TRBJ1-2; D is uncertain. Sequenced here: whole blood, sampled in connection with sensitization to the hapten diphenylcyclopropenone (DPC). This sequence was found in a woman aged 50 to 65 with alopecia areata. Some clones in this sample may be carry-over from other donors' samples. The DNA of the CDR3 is TGTGCCAGCAGAAGAAGGACCTATGGCTACACCTTC. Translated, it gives CASRRRTYGYTF.